Listed below are T cell receptor beta chains from one sample, sequenced in a study of cytomegalovirus exposure and HLA in healthy donors. Using immunoSEQ multiplex PCR, the repertoire was profiled, and TCRdb retains in-frame clones only, with some absent. The sample records 95,000 to 110,000 clones, around three quarters being singletons. The sequenced material came from PBMCs. Receptor source: a man younger than 45 in good health and CMV-seronegative. Both conserved end residues are part of each CDR3. D genes are given only for firm matches. Size values are once, few and many counts, or a class for expanded clones, and some rows have none.

d_gene	abundance	v_gene	j_gene	CDR3nt	CDR3aa
-	few	TRBV10-1	TRBJ2-1	TGCGCCAGCAGCGACGGGACATTGAGGGATGAGCAGTTCTTC	CASSDGTLRDEQFF
-	-	TRBV15	TRBJ2-3	TGTGCCACCAGCAAGACAGGATTCACAGATACGCAGTATTTT	CATSKTGFTDTQYF
-	-	TRBV7-6	TRBJ2-2	TGTGCCAGCAGCCAAGCGGCGGGGGGGGAGCTGTTTTTT	CASSQAAGGELFF
TRBD1	few	TRBV28	TRBJ1-1	TGTGCCAGCAGTTTAGGGCGAGGGGACAGCACTGAAGCTTTCTTT	CASSLGRGDSTEAFF
-	-	TRBV15	TRBJ1-5	TGTGCCACCAGCAGAGATCTGCTTGGTCAGGGAAGCGATCAGCCCCAGCATTTT	CATSRDLLGQGSDQPQHF
TRBD1	-	TRBV12-5	TRBJ1-3	TGTGCTAGTGGTCCAGGAGACAGGGGAGGTGGAAACACCATATATTTT	CASGPGDRGGGNTIYF
TRBD1	-	TRBV28	TRBJ2-7	TGTGCCAGCAGCCCCGGGACAGGGAGTTCCTACGAGCAGTACTTC	CASSPGTGSSYEQYF
-	few	TRBV7-2	TRBJ2-2	TGTGCCAGCAGCAATAGGAGGGCGAACACCGGGGAGCTGTTTTTT	CASSNRRANTGELFF
-	-	TRBV7-9	TRBJ1-2	TGTGCCAGCAGCTTGCCCGGAGTCTATGGCTACACCTTC	CASSLPGVYGYTF
TRBD2	-	TRBV9	TRBJ2-3	TGTGCCAGCAGCGCCCCGGGACTAGCGGGAGCAGATACGCAGTATTTT	CASSAPGLAGADTQYF
TRBD2	-	TRBV7-6	TRBJ2-1	TGTGCCAGCAGCCCGACTAGCGGTTCCTACAATGAGCAGTTCTTC	CASSPTSGSYNEQFF
-	-	TRBV2	TRBJ2-1	TGTGCCAGCAATAGCTACAATGAGCAGTTCTTC	CASNSYNEQFF
TRBD2	-	TRBV27	TRBJ2-7	TGTGCCAGCAGTCTTCGGGGGGGGTGGTTAGCCTACGAGCAGTACTTC	CASSLRGGWLAYEQYF
-	-	TRBV9	TRBJ2-3	TGTGCCAGCAGCGCGAGGACTGGGATTGGGGATACGCAGTATTTT	CASSARTGIGDTQYF
TRBD2	-	TRBV7-2	TRBJ2-5	TGTGCCAGCAGCTTAGGGCGGGAGGCCACGAGGGAGACCCAGTACTTC	CASSLGREATRETQYF
-	-	TRBV18	TRBJ2-3	TGTGCCAGCTCACCGGGCTTAACAGATACGCAGTATTTT	CASSPGLTDTQYF
-	-	TRBV9	TRBJ1-1	TGTGCCAGCAGCGTAGGGATTGGGGGGGACACTGAAGCTTTCTTT	CASSVGIGGDTEAFF
TRBD1	-	TRBV19	TRBJ1-5	TGTGCCAGTAGTATATGGCAGGGGGTAAATCAGCCCCAGCATTTT	CASSIWQGVNQPQHF
TRBD1	-	TRBV11-2	TRBJ1-5	TGTGCCAGCAGCTTAGCAGGACAGGGCCGAGGGGATCAGCCCCAGCATTTT	CASSLAGQGRGDQPQHF
-	-	TRBV6-5	TRBJ1-1	TGTGCCAGCAGGATGAGGGAGGCTGAAGCTTTCTTT	CASRMREAEAFF
-	-	TRBV5-6	TRBJ2-3	TGTGCCAGCACCAAAACGCTAGGCCAAAATACGCAGTATTTT	CASTKTLGQNTQYF
-	-	TRBV10-2	TRBJ1-1	TGCGCCAGCAGTGGCAGTATGAACACTGAAGCTTTCTTT	CASSGSMNTEAFF
-	few	TRBV30	TRBJ2-1	TGTGCCGGCGGGATAGGAGGTGAGCAGTTCTTC	CAGGIGGEQFF
TRBD1	-	TRBV5-4	TRBJ1-1	TGTGCCAGCAGCCCCAGACAGGGCCTGAACACTGAAGCTTTCTTT	CASSPRQGLNTEAFF
TRBD1	-	TRBV30	TRBJ1-4	TGTGCCTGGAGTGTACGATATGGGACAGGGGCATTCTTTGCAACTAATGAAAAACTGTTTTTT	CAWSVRYGTGAFFATNEKLFF
-	-	TRBV10-3	TRBJ1-1	TGTGCCATCAGTGAGTCTTCCAAGGGGTATAGGAACACTGAAGCTTTCTTT	CAISESSKGYRNTEAFF
-	once	TRBV29-1	TRBJ2-7	TGCAGCGTTGAAGAGAACCAACAGGGAGACTACGAGCAGTACTTC	CSVEENQQGDYEQYF
TRBD1	-	TRBV15	TRBJ2-7	TGTGCCACCAGCTCCCCAGACAGGGGCTACGAGCAGTACTTC	CATSSPDRGYEQYF
-	-	TRBV7-9	TRBJ1-3	TGTGCCAGCAGCTTAGGGGGAGGGCCTGGAAACACCATATATTTT	CASSLGGGPGNTIYF
TRBD2	-	TRBV27	TRBJ2-3	TGTGCCAGCCGACTAGCGGGGGGTTTCACAGATACGCAGTATTTT	CASRLAGGFTDTQYF
-	few	TRBV5-4	TRBJ1-4	TGTGCCAGCAGCCGGGGAGGGAACGAAAAACTGTTTTTT	CASSRGGNEKLFF
TRBD2	-	TRBV5-1	TRBJ2-3	TGCGCCAGCAACCTAGCGGGAGAAGAAACAGGTACGCAGTATTTT	CASNLAGEETGTQYF
TRBD2	-	TRBV7-2	TRBJ2-3	TGTGCCAGCAGGGACCCCCTTAGCGGGGCATTTTCCACAGATACGCAGTATTTT	CASRDPLSGAFSTDTQYF
TRBD1	-	TRBV29-1	TRBJ2-5	TGCAGCGTAGGCACGGGACAGGGAGGGACCCAGTACTTC	CSVGTGQGGTQYF
TRBD2	few	TRBV2	TRBJ2-7	TGTGCCAGCAGTGAATTGGGGGGGAGGGGCGCGAATTCCTACGAGCAGTACTTC	CASSELGGRGANSYEQYF
-	-	TRBV5-4	TRBJ1-5	TGTGCCAGCAGCCCCGGTTCGGAGCCCGGGGGGCCCCAGCATTTT	CASSPGSEPGGPQHF
-	-	TRBV5-1	TRBJ1-1	TGCGCCAGCAGCTTGGAATCACAGGCGAACACTGAAGCTTTCTTT	CASSLESQANTEAFF
TRBD1	few	TRBV6-1	TRBJ2-5	TGTGCCAGCAGCCGGACAGGGGAGACCCAGTACTTC	CASSRTGETQYF